Each of the 21 T cell receptor beta chains below was sequenced from the same sample in a study of T cell responses to AZD1222 COVID-19 vaccine listed by TCRdb under 2021. Receptor libraries were prepared by the immunoSEQ multiplex PCR assay. TCRdb stores this immuneACCESS table with in-frame sequences only. Part of the clones is absent; in the studies checked, under half of the shortfall reflects unresolved V genes, and no reason is known for the rest. Recorded for this sample are 80,000 or so clones; roughly nine tenths of them occurred a single time. The ten most abundant clones make up approximately 1.6% of the sample. Explained via the paper, the time point label denotes: baseline before first vaccination. The sequences come from peripheral blood, collected on day 0 of AZD1222 vaccination. The receptor set was obtained from an adult in good health.

The chain has TRBV30 and TRBJ1-2; D unclear. Germline assignment: CDR1 GTSNPN and CDR2 SVGIG (reference sequence). The CDR3 is made up of 11 amino acids. The CDR3 nucleotides read TGTGTGTCAGTCTCTAACTATGGCTACACCTTC. It translates to CVSVSNYGYTF.

In its sample, this clone was seen once. The genes are TRBV5-1 and TRBJ1-3; D gene unclear. V was pared by 0 bases and J by 0 bases, with 10 bases between. The CDR3 runs to 16 residues. Germline CDR1 reads SGHRS; CDR2 reads YFSETQ. The CDR3, as DNA: TGCGCCAGCAGCTTGGCCGACGCCGCCTCTGGAAACACCATATATTTT. Protein product: CASSLADAASGNTIYF.

The rearrangement links TRBV30 to TRBJ2-1, with no clear D. V dropped 1 base and J dropped 0 bases, with 10 bases sitting between them. This CDR3 has 15 residues. Per germline, CDR1 GTSNPN and CDR2 SVGIG (reference sequence). The DNA for the CDR3 is TGTGCCTGGAGTGGGCGGTCTAGCTCCTACAATGAGCAGTTCTTC. Residues: CAWSGRSSSYNEQFF.

V is TRBV19 and J is TRBJ2-3, with 10 bases matching TRBD2. V dropped 4 bases and J dropped 0; count of bases not matched to a gene: 1. This CDR3 is built from 15 residues. The V gene's germline CDR1 is LNHDA and CDR2 SQIVND (reference sequence). Here the CDR3 DNA reads TGTGCCAGTAGTAGACTAGCGGGTAGCACAGATACGCAGTATTTT. This translates into CASSRLAGSTDTQYF.

The chain links TRBV3-1 (or the pseudogene TRBV3-2) to TRBJ1-3; 8 bases agree with TRBD1. The trim removed 10 bases at V and 0 bases at J, leaving 11 bases unmatched. The CDR3 totals 16 residues. Germline V gene sequence: CDR1 LGHDT, CDR2 YNNKEL (reference sequence). CDR3 protein: CAKPGQAHVSGNTIYF. The CDR3 DNA is TGTGCCAAGCCGGGACAGGCACATGTCTCTGGAAACACCATATATTTT.

The chain carries TRBV19 and TRBJ1-2, with 7 bases lining up with TRBD1. The CDR3 loop spans 14 amino acids. CDR1 is LNHDA, CDR2 SQIVND, per germline (reference sequence). Unmatched junction bases numbered 5, after V lost 3 bases and J lost 4 bases. The CDR3 sequence: CASSISGQSYGYTF. The CDR3 nucleotides read TGTGCCAGTAGTATTTCGGGACAGTCCTATGGCTACACCTTC. The full variable domain, in which reference TRBV19 and TRBJ1-2 provide the parts outside the CDR3, is DGGITQSPKYLFRKEGQNVTLSCEQNLNHDAMYWYRQDPGQGLRLIYYSQIVNDFQKGDIAEGYSVSREKKESFPLTVTSAQKNPTAFYLCASSISGQSYGYTFGSGTRLTVV.

The chain uses TRBV29-1 and TRBJ2-3, with D perhaps TRBD2 (6 bases). The CDR3 spans 15 residues. From germline, CDR1 is SQVTM and CDR2 ANQGSEA. V shed 7 bases and J shed 0 bases, with 17 bases lying between them. In DNA, the CDR3 is TGCAGCGGTACCCGAACACTAGCTAGCACAGATACGCAGTATTTT. This sequence encodes CSGTRTLASTDTQYF.

The CDR3 sequence: CASSVGASGLTDTQYF. The CDR3 DNA follows: TGTGCCAGCAGCGTAGGGGCTAGCGGCCTCACAGATACGCAGTATTTT. The V gene is TRBV9, the J gene TRBJ2-3; 7 nucleotides match TRBD2. Germline lookup yields CDR1 SGDLS and CDR2 YYNGEE. V lost 0 bases, J lost 2 bases, and 6 bases stayed unmatched. CDR3 length equals 16 residues.

This clone has a single count. The chain links TRBV30 to TRBJ1-2; tentatively, D is TRBD1 (5 bases). V was clipped by 6 bases and J by 5 bases, with 19 bases between them. The CDR3 is made up of 14 amino acids. Germline-derived CDR1 and CDR2 are GTSNPN and SVGIG (reference sequence). The CDR3 DNA reads as TGTGCCTGTCCCCGTACGGGGACCGCGTATGGCTACACCTTC. It specifies CACPRTGTAYGYTF.

In its sample, this clone was seen once. The V and J genes are TRBV18 and TRBJ2-3; D is ambiguous. Trimming stripped 2 bases from V and 4 bases from J, with 10 bases between. Germline lookup yields CDR1 KGHSH and CDR2 LQKENI. The CDR3 totals 14 residues. In DNA form, the CDR3 reads TGTGCCAGCTCACCAGATCTGTACTCAGATACGCAGTATTTT. This sequence encodes CASSPDLYSDTQYF.

This rearrangement joins TRBV16 to TRBJ2-1; a weak D match, TRBD2 (6 bases). V was clipped by 2 bases and J by 6 bases, with 11 bases between them. This CDR3 is 14 amino acids long. Germline V gene sequence: CDR1 KGHSY, CDR2 FQNENV. CDR3 DNA sequence: TGTGCCAGCAGCCAAGGCATTAGCGGCAATGAGCAGTTCTTC. Its protein is CASSQGISGNEQFF.

This rearrangement joins TRBV6-8 to TRBJ2-7; no firm D call. V lost 3 bases, J lost 8 bases, and 14 bases lay in between. CDR1 and CDR2 from the germline V gene are MNHGY and SAAAGT. CDR3 size: 13 residues. The CDR3 sequence: CASSYRSPGQQYF. CDR3 DNA: TGTGCCAGCAGTTATAGGAGCCCCGGACAGCAGTACTTC.

The CDR3 region is CASSDSGAYGYTF. The CDR3 DNA reads TGTGCCAGCAGTGATAGTGGGGCTTATGGCTACACCTTC. The chain uses TRBV6-1 and TRBJ1-2; D may be TRBD1 (5 bases). The V gene lost 3 bases and the J gene lost 5 bases, with 10 bases spanning the gap. This CDR3 spans 13 amino acids. The germline gives CDR1 MNHNS, CDR2 SASEGT.

The chain joins TRBV25-1 to TRBJ2-6, with D uncertain. In germline, CDR1 is MGHDK, CDR2 SYGVNS. The V and J ends lost 8 bases and 1 base respectively, with 6 bases between them. The CDR3 has 13 residues. The CDR3 DNA reads as TGTGCCAGCTTTGGGTCTGGGGCCAACGTCCTGACTTTC. Translating it yields CASFGSGANVLTF. Full variable domain (rest looked up from reference TRBV25-1 and TRBJ2-6): EADIYQTPRYLVIGTGKKITLECSQTMGHDKMYWYQQDPGMELHLIHYSYGVNSTEKGDLSSESTVSRIRTEHFPLTLESARPSHTSQYLCASFGSGANVLTFGAGSRLTVL.

This clone was found a few times. The rearrangement joins TRBV5-4 to TRBJ2-7; possibly TRBD1 for D (6 bases). The CDR3 length is 12 residues. Deletions cut 0 bases from V and 12 bases from J, with 13 bases between. Germline V CDR1 and CDR2: SGHNT, YYREEE (reference sequence). CDR3 nucleotides: TGTGCCAGCAGCTTGGAAGGGGGTAATCGGTACTTC. It codes for CASSLEGGNRYF.

The chain recombines TRBV5-6 with TRBJ1-2; the match to TRBD1 covers 8 bases. The CDR3 loop spans 14 amino acids. Per the germline V gene, CDR1 is SGHDT and CDR2 is YYEEEE. Losses at the gene ends were 0 bases for V and 7 bases for J; bases not matched to a gene: 5. For the CDR3, the DNA is TGTGCCAGCAGCTTGGGGCAGGGGGCCTCTGGCTACACCTTC. Translation gives CASSLGQGASGYTF.

This chain connects TRBV3-1 (or the pseudogene TRBV3-2) to TRBJ1-1; D is uncertain. V was trimmed by 2 bases and J by 3 bases, leaving 7 bases between them. This CDR3 has 13 amino acids. Germline values: CDR1 LGHDT, CDR2 YNNKEL (reference sequence). In DNA form, the CDR3 reads TGTGCCAGCAGCCAAAACCCTGACACTGAAGCTTTCTTT. The encoded protein is CASSQNPDTEAFF.

This chain joins TRBV5-1 and TRBJ2-2; 8 bases are shared with TRBD2. CDR1 is SGHRS and CDR2 is YFSETQ in the germline V gene. The CDR3 is 16 amino acids. V lost 6 bases to trimming and J lost 2 bases; unmatched junction nucleotides: 9. CDR3 protein: CASKGFSGTNTGELFF. DNA of the CDR3: TGCGCCAGCAAGGGCTTTAGCGGGACCAACACCGGGGAGCTGTTTTTT.

This chain connects TRBV3-1 (or the pseudogene TRBV3-2) to TRBJ1-3; maybe TRBD1 (6 bases). V dropped 4 bases and J dropped 4 bases, with 17 bases sitting between them. CDR1 is LGHDT, CDR2 YNNKEL, per germline (reference sequence). CDR3 size: 16 residues. The DNA of the CDR3 is TGTGCCAGCAGCCCTAGGGACACTTTAAGAGGAAACACCATATATTTT. Translating it yields CASSPRDTLRGNTIYF.

Only one count was recorded for this clone. The V gene is TRBV6-5, the J gene TRBJ2-7; 7 bases line up with TRBD1. The CDR3 contains 14 residues. J lost 0 bases, V lost 6 bases, and 5 bases had no gene match. CDR1 and CDR2 (germline): MNHEY, SVGAGI. Here the CDR3 reads CASSPTGASYEQYF. The DNA of the CDR3 is TGTGCCAGCAGCCCCACAGGGGCCTCCTACGAGCAGTACTTC.

J is TRBJ1-1 and V is TRBV29-1; D remains ambiguous. V lost 7 bases and J 8 bases, leaving 11 bases between the germline ends. CDR1 SQVTM and CDR2 ANQGSEA come from the germline V gene. The CDR3 runs 10 residues. The CDR3, as DNA: TGCAGCGCTCGGACGGCCGAAGCTTTCTTT. Protein: CSARTAEAFF.